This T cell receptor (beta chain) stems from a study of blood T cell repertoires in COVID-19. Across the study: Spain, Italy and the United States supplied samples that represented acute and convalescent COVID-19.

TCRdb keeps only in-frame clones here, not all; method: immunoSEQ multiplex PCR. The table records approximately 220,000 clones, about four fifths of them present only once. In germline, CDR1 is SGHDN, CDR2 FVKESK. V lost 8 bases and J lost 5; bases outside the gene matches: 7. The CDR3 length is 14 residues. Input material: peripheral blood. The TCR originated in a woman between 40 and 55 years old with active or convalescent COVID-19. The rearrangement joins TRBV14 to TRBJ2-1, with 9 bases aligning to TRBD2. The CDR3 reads CASGILAGNNEQFF. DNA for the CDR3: TGTGCCAGCGGAATCCTAGCGGGAAACAATGAGCAGTTCTTC. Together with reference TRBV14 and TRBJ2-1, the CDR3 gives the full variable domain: EAGVTQFPSHSVIEKGQTVTLRCDPISGHDNLYWYRRVMGKEIKFLLHFVKESKQDESGMPNNRFLAERTGGTYSTLKVQPAELEDSGVYFCASGILAGNNEQFFGPGTRLTVL.